This is a list of T cell receptor beta chains from one sample in a study of T cell repertoires in cytomegalovirus infection. In TCRdb, the reads were re-called with MiXCR into one record per CDR3 protein. Altogether tens of thousands of distinct CDR3 sequences are present, around a fifth being singletons, with the ten largest covering 64%. The antigens of these receptors remain unknown. The sequenced sample was CD8+ T cells from cultured PBMCs, obtained from culture after CMV antigen stimulation. Receptors were obtained from a human donor in good health (CMV status not recorded). Some clones in this sample may be carry-over from other donors' samples. Both conserved end residues are part of each CDR3. Some rows have no size entry. The others give once, few or many, or a class for an expanded clone.

abundance,v_gene,CDR3aa
.,TRBV7-6,CASSLGSPGTGDTEAFF
.,TRBV7-9,CASSLRQTSGRAWAKNTQYF
.,TRBV6-2/TRBV6-3,CASSLDRGPAEAFF
.,TRBV7-8,CASSSGTGFHEKLFF
.,TRBV28,CASSLVSGTDTQYF
.,TRBV12-3/TRBV12-4,CASSPGTGANEQFF
.,TRBV19,CASSIKGAATQYF
.,TRBV7-6,CASSDRDVVEEQYF
.,TRBV7-8,CASSLDRGRNQPQHF
medium-sized,TRBV4-2,CASSQRNRDESPLHF
.,TRBV7-6,CAVQGRGIQYF
few,TRBV28,CASSPSVRRGKGHEQFF
many,TRBV7-2,CASSTTSYNEQFF
.,TRBV12-3/TRBV12-4,CASSLEVGDSYNSPLHF
few,TRBV5-5,CASSPKGTENTEAFF
few,TRBV7-2,CASSFRTGDDYGYTF
.,TRBV7-6,CASSLPDREIPYGYTF
few,TRBV6-5,CASSTGGRNEQYF
.,TRBV11-2,CASTSGFGGRSYQETQYF
.,TRBV27,CASSDVSGGYTF
few,TRBV27,CASSFVDGGDTGELFF
few,TRBV7-6,CASSPGVRQPQHF
.,TRBV12-3/TRBV12-4,CASSLRDYGELFF
few,TRBV28,CASSLLSAGNYGYTF
.,TRBV7-2,CASSYIGTGVGNTIYF
few,TRBV2,CASSDLAGTQDTQYF
.,TRBV7-3,CASSLTSSGGAGELFF
few,TRBV6-2/TRBV6-3,CASSYEQGNEQYF
.,TRBV28,CASSLIGLGVPTLSYEQYF
.,TRBV9,CASSVEAATDEQYF
.,TRBV7-9,CASSLAWQVSFF
few,TRBV6-2/TRBV6-3,CASSYYGRSANEQFF
.,TRBV7-9,CASSLDWEEGEAFF
few,TRBV4-3,CASSPLAGARHEQFF
.,TRBV7-9,CASSLARREQFF
.,TRBV2,CASSPRRDEQYF
.,TRBV19,CASTKGAIHTEAFF
few,TRBV7-2,CASSMSGTNLEKLFF
.,TRBV12-3/TRBV12-4,CASGQGTDTQYF
.,TRBV7-9,CASSSWGQGENTEAFF
few,TRBV20-1,CSAATWDAYNSPLHF
many,TRBV10-2,CASTPAGALYYGYTF